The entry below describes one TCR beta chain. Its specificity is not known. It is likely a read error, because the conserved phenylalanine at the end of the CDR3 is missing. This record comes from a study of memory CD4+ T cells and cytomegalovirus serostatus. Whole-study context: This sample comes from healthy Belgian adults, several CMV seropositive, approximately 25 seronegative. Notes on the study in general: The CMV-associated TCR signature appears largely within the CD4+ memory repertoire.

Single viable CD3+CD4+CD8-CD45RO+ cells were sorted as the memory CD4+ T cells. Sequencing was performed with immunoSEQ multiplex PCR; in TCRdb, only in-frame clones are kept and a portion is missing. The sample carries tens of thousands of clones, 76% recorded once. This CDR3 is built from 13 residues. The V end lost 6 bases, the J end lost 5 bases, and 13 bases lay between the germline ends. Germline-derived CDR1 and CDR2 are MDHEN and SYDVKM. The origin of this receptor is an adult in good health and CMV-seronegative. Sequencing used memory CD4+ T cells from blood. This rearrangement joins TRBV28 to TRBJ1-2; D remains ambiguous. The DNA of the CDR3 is TGTGCCAGCAGCTTCCGGATTGCTTATGGCTACACCCTC. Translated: CASSFRIAYGYTL.